The 20 T cell receptor beta chains reported below all come from one sample, sequenced in a study of T cells in localized non-small cell lung cancer. Assay used: immunoSEQ multiplex PCR; TCRdb lists only in-frame clones, some missing. The data hold roughly 67,000 clones, with roughly four fifths observed a single time. Source: peripheral blood, taken before any cancer treatment. These receptors were taken from a female donor older than 55 with stage I lung adenocarcinoma.

The gene calls are TRBV4-1 and TRBJ2-1; 7 nucleotides align to TRBD2. The CDR3 extends over 15 amino acids. V was pared by 2 bases and J by 7 bases, with 8 bases of the junction left unmatched. CDR1 and CDR2 (germline): MGHRA, YSYEKL. The CDR3 protein is CASSQLAGVENEQFF. The CDR3 DNA reads TGCGCCAGCAGCCAACTTGCGGGAGTTGAAAATGAGCAGTTCTTC.

V and J are TRBV10-2 and TRBJ1-5; D is perhaps TRBD1 (5 bases). CDR1 and CDR2 (germline): WSHSY, SAAADI. This CDR3 is 16 amino acids long. Trimming removed 0 bases from V and 7 bases from J, with 16 bases in between. CDR3 loop: CASSESYRGEDQPQHF. DNA for the CDR3: TGCGCCAGCAGTGAGTCCTACAGAGGGGAGGACCAGCCCCAGCATTTT.

V and J are TRBV4-2 and TRBJ2-7, with D possibly matching TRBD2 (5 bases). Germline CDR1 is LGHNA and CDR2 is YNFKEQ. The CDR3 is 13 amino acids. V lost 5 bases and J 7 bases, leaving 15 bases between the germline ends. The CDR3 sequence: CASSYNGPGEQYF. The CDR3 DNA reads TGTGCCAGCAGCTACAACGGGCCGGGAGAGCAGTACTTC.

The J gene is TRBJ2-7, the V gene TRBV2, with TRBD2 matching over 8 bases. The CDR3 has 14 residues. The J segment lost 5 bases and the V segment lost 4 bases, leaving 7 bases of the junction unmatched. CDR1 and CDR2 from the germline V gene are SNHLY and FYNNEI. The CDR3 here is CASSVRGGVNEQYF. The CDR3 coding sequence is TGTGCCAGCAGTGTACGGGGGGGCGTCAACGAGCAGTACTTC.

This rearrangement joins TRBV2 to TRBJ2-3; D is unclear. The V end was cut by 5 bases, the J end by 7 bases, with 19 bases between. CDR1 is SNHLY, CDR2 FYNNEI, per germline. There are 15 residues in the CDR3. CDR3 region: CASSPTETTGHTQYF. DNA for the CDR3: TGTGCCAGCAGTCCGACTGAAACCACCGGCCATACGCAGTATTTT.

The CDR3 sequence is CASSQQGQPNYGYTF. CDR3 nucleotides: TGTGCCAGCAGCCAACAGGGACAGCCTAACTATGGCTACACCTTC. The chain links TRBV27 to TRBJ1-2; TRBD1 agrees at 7 bases. Germline CDR1 and CDR2: MNHEY and SMNVEV (reference sequence). The CDR3 runs 15 residues. Trimming took 6 bases from V and 0 from J; bases not matched to a gene: 7.

As DNA, the CDR3 is TGTGCCAGCGGCAGGAGCCGTCTCGAGCAGTACTTC. It yields the protein CASGRSRLEQYF. This sequence joins TRBV6-1 and TRBJ2-7; the D is unclear. Germline lookup yields CDR1 MNHNS and CDR2 SASEGT. The CDR3 runs to 12 residues. Trimming shortened V by 8 bases and J by 6 bases, and 14 bases separated the two germline ends.

V is TRBV5-8 and J is TRBJ1-1; tentatively, D is TRBD1 (6 bases). V lost 5 bases, J lost 7 bases, and 12 bases lay in between. This CDR3 has 12 amino acids. Germline-derived CDR1 and CDR2 are SGHTS and YDEGEE. The chain's CDR3 is CASRRRGGEAFF. The DNA of the CDR3 is TGTGCCAGCAGAAGACGAGGGGGTGAAGCTTTCTTT.

The chain couples TRBV27 to TRBJ1-6; 8 bases line up with TRBD1. J lost 10 bases, V lost 2 bases, and 1 base had no gene match. This CDR3 region has 13 residues. Germline V CDR1 and CDR2: MNHEY, SMNVEV (reference sequence). Here the CDR3 DNA reads TGTGCCAGCAGTTTAAGGACAGGGTCACCCCTCCACTTT. Encoded protein: CASSLRTGSPLHF.

This chain uses TRBV5-1 with TRBJ1-1; a weak D match, TRBD1 (6 bases). V shed 0 bases and J shed 4 bases, with 13 bases lying between them. Per the germline V gene, CDR1 is SGHRS and CDR2 is YFSETQ. This CDR3 region has 15 residues. CDR3 bases: TGCGCCAGCAGCTTGGCAAACCAAGGGGGCACTGAAGCTTTCTTT. This translates into CASSLANQGGTEAFF.

The chain combines TRBV5-5 with TRBJ2-7, with 13 bases matching TRBD2. Per germline, CDR1 SGHKS and CDR2 YYEKEE (reference sequence). This CDR3 comprises 16 residues. The V and J ends lost 4 bases and 2 bases, in that order; junction bases with no gene match: 6. The CDR3 coding sequence is TGTGCCAGCAGCGCGGGACTAGCGGGGCCTGCCTACGAGCAGTACTTC. Amino acids: CASSAGLAGPAYEQYF.

The V and J genes are TRBV10-3 and TRBJ1-2, with 10 bases identical to TRBD1. V was pared by 0 bases and J by 4 bases, with 8 bases of the junction left unmatched. CDR1 and CDR2 from the germline V gene are ENHRY and SYGVKD. The CDR3 length is 17 residues. As DNA, the CDR3 is TGTGCCATCAGTGAGTCGCGGACAGGGGGTGTAAGCTATGGCTACACCTTC. Translation: CAISESRTGGVSYGYTF.

The rearrangement joins TRBV11-3 to TRBJ2-7; 8 positions match TRBD2. This CDR3 is 16 amino acids long. With 5 bases clipped from V and 3 bases from J, the junction kept 12 bases outside the gene matches. The germline CDR1 and CDR2 sequences are SGHNT and YENEEA. The CDR3 here is CASSPGGGNPDYEQYF. DNA of the CDR3: TGTGCCAGCAGCCCCGGCGGGGGGAACCCTGACTACGAGCAGTACTTC.

V is TRBV6-5 and J is TRBJ2-4, with D possibly TRBD1 on 7 matching bases. This CDR3 spans 14 amino acids. Germline CDR1 reads MNHEY; CDR2 reads SVGAGI. Trimming removed 6 bases from V and 5 bases from J, with 14 bases in between. The CDR3 nucleotides read TGTGCCAGCAGACGGGGGACAGAAGAAAACATTCAGTACTTC. Amino acids: CASRRGTEENIQYF.

This sequence joins TRBV19 and TRBJ2-1, with D perhaps being TRBD1 or TRBD2 (5 bases each). The CDR3 is 14 amino acids. The V gene lost 5 bases and the J gene lost 4 bases, with 12 bases spanning the gap. Germline CDR1 reads LNHDA; CDR2 reads SQIVND (reference sequence). For the CDR3, the DNA is TGTGCCAGTAGTGACGGGGCTAGGTACAATGAGCAGTTCTTC. Translating gives CASSDGARYNEQFF.

The chain has TRBV2 and TRBJ2-2; D not certain. V was shortened by 8 bases and J by 3 bases, with 7 bases between the two germline ends. The CDR3 is 12 amino acids. The germline gives CDR1 SNHLY, CDR2 FYNNEI. Here the CDR3 reads CASRPDTGELFF. As DNA, the CDR3 is TGTGCCAGCCGGCCCGACACCGGGGAGCTGTTTTTT.

Regarding this clone: A read error may account for a junction end that differs from germline. The rearrangement joins TRBV28 to TRBJ2-1; D possibly corresponds to TRBD2 (5 bases). The CDR3 spans 12 residues. From germline, CDR1 is MDHEN and CDR2 SYDVKM. The CDR3 bases are TGTGCCAGCAGTTTATCCTCGGGGAAACCGGTCTTC. Its translation is CASSLSSGKPVF. Using reference TRBV28 and TRBJ2-1 for the parts outside the CDR3, the full variable domain is DVKVTQSSRYLVKRTGEKVFLECVQDMDHENMFWYRQDPGLGLRLIYFSYDVKMKEKGDIPEGYSVSREKKERFSLILESASTNQTSMYLCASSLSSGKPVFGPGTRLTVL.

The rearrangement links TRBV6-1 to TRBJ2-3, with 9 bases lining up with TRBD1. The CDR3 is 15 residues long. In germline, CDR1 is MNHNS, CDR2 SASEGT. V dropped 4 bases and J dropped 4; count of bases not matched to a gene: 6. The CDR3 loop is CASSVPGTGPDTQYF. For the CDR3, the DNA is TGTGCCAGCAGTGTCCCCGGGACAGGGCCAGATACGCAGTATTTT.

CDR3: CASRIAGGLAGELFF. In nucleotides, the CDR3 is TGTGCCAGCAGAATAGCGGGGGGGCTAGCCGGGGAGCTGTTTTTT. The rearrangement uses TRBV6-6 and TRBJ2-2, with 11 positions matching TRBD2. The CDR3 consists of 15 residues. With 6 bases clipped from V and 6 bases from J, the junction kept 6 bases outside the gene matches. The germline V gene has CDR1 MNHNY and CDR2 SVGAGI (reference sequence).

This clone has only a few counts. The chain joins TRBV11-2 to TRBJ2-3, with D possibly matching TRBD2 (7 bases). The CDR3 consists of 15 residues. Germline V gene data show CDR1 as SGHAT and CDR2 as FQNNGV. V was shortened by 4 bases and J by 4 bases, with 15 bases between the two germline ends. Here the CDR3 reads CASSSKLGGADTQYF. The DNA for the CDR3 is TGTGCCAGCAGCTCAAAACTAGGGGGGGCAGATACGCAGTATTTT.